This T cell receptor beta chain is drawn from a study of early T cells in non-severe SARS-CoV-2 infection. As for the study in general: The authors sequenced bulk RNA from unsorted whole blood, leaving chains unpaired.

As part of library construction, unique molecular identifiers were attached to individual cDNA molecules. Via MiXCR, TCRdb re-called the 5' RACE reads, giving one row per CDR3 protein. The sample records approximately 69,000 distinct CDR3 sequences, approximately 10% being singletons. Overall study findings and caveats: There was a bias toward anti-spike CD8 responses in VDJdb matching, which missed private and CD4 specificities.

A word on this clonotype: Antigen: not known.

The sequence came from an adult who was a healthcare worker with PCR-confirmed SARS-CoV-2 infection or an uninfected control (not recorded which). The sequencing used whole blood, collected at baseline.

The CDR3 nucleotides are TGTGCCAGCAGTGACAGGGCTCTCGACACCATATATTTT. Its protein is CASSDRALDTIYF. The V call is TRBV6-1, the J call TRBJ1-3, with D maybe TRBD1 (5 bases). The CDR3 has 13 amino acids. Between the trimmed V and J ends, which lost 3 bases and 8 bases, there was a span of 11 bases. Germline CDR1 is MNHNS and CDR2 is SASEGT.